This T cell receptor (beta chain) was identified during a study of T cell responses to AZD1222 COVID-19 vaccine. Regarding the study as a whole: Repertoire sampling occurred only after the peak T cell response. Spike-specific TCR repertoires showed rising breadth and depth after two AZD1222 doses. Spike regions recognized by vaccine-associated CD4 TCRs spanned the protein, led by 160-218 and 743-854. Among spike-specific TCRs, nearly half reportedly target unmutated variant regions.

V was pared by 4 bases and J by 0 bases, with 10 bases between. From germline, CDR1 is SNHLY and CDR2 FYNNEI. The CDR3 loop spans 15 amino acids. A remark on this clone: Its specificity is unknown.

Here immunoSEQ multiplex PCR was the method, and the copy in TCRdb shows in-frame clones only, minus some. The data contain about 140,000 clones, more than 90% of them singletons. The V call is TRBV2, the J call TRBJ1-5; D is uncertain. The source material was peripheral blood, sampled on day 0 of AZD1222 vaccination. The clonotype originates from an adult in good health. The CDR3 sequence is CASSALGNSNQPQHF. In DNA form, the CDR3 reads TGTGCCAGCAGTGCTTTGGGGAATAGCAATCAGCCCCAGCATTTT. The full variable domain, in which reference TRBV2 and TRBJ1-5 provide the parts outside the CDR3, is EPEVTQTPSHQVTQMGQEVILRCVPISNHLYFYWYRQILGQKVEFLVSFYNNEISEKSEIFDDQFSVERPDGSNFTLKIRSTKLEDSAMYFCASSALGNSNQPQHFGDGTRLSIL.